These 21 T cell receptor beta chains share one sample of origin, sequenced in a study of cytomegalovirus exposure and HLA in healthy donors. Both 60 Vbeta primers and 13 Jbeta primers went into the PCR. Libraries were prepared by immunoSEQ multiplex PCR; TCRdb keeps only in-frame clonotypes and omits some of them. Among fewer than 140,000 clones, approximately 80% were seen once, and the ten largest hold approximately 3.7%. The specimen sequenced was PBMCs. The receptor source for this set is a man between 60 and 75 years old in good health and CMV-seronegative.

The chain couples TRBV7-2 to TRBJ2-3; maybe TRBD2 (6 bases). The germline CDR1 and CDR2 sequences are SGHTA and FQGNSA. This CDR3 is built from 15 residues. V lost 1 base, J lost 4 bases, and 12 bases lay in between. The CDR3: CASSLEDGGSDTQYF. The CDR3 region has the DNA TGTGCCAGCAGCTTAGAAGATGGGGGGTCAGATACGCAGTATTTT.

This clone was counted once. This chain uses TRBV7-2 with TRBJ1-5; D might be TRBD1 (5 bases). Deletions cut 3 bases from V and 4 bases from J, with 7 bases between. The germline gives CDR1 SGHTA, CDR2 FQGNSA. The CDR3 is 13 amino acids. The CDR3 sequence: CASSFNRNQPQHF. The CDR3 nucleotides read TGTGCCAGCAGCTTTAACAGGAATCAGCCCCAGCATTTT.

The chain joins TRBV19 to TRBJ2-3, with a tentative D call TRBD2 (7 bases). Germline V lookup: CDR1 LNHDA, CDR2 SQIVND (reference sequence). V was trimmed by 6 bases and J by 0 bases, leaving 13 bases between them. The length of the CDR3 is 15 residues. The CDR3 DNA follows: TGTGCCAGTAGGAAGGCGGGGGCAAGCACAGATACGCAGTATTTT. Amino acid sequence: CASRKAGASTDTQYF. The whole variable domain, remainder taken from reference TRBV19 and TRBJ2-3, is DGGITQSPKYLFRKEGQNVTLSCEQNLNHDAMYWYRQDPGQGLRLIYYSQIVNDFQKGDIAEGYSVSREKKESFPLTVTSAQKNPTAFYLCASRKAGASTDTQYFGPGTRLTVL.

J is TRBJ2-5 and V is TRBV7-8, with a tentative D call TRBD2 (6 bases). Germline CDR1 reads SGHVS; CDR2 reads FQNEAQ. The V gene lost 5 bases and the J gene lost 4 bases, with 14 bases spanning the gap. The length of the CDR3 is 14 residues. This chain's CDR3 is CASSPTSMGETQYF. DNA for the CDR3: TGTGCCAGCAGCCCAACTAGCATGGGAGAGACCCAGTACTTC.

The chain carries TRBV7-9 and TRBJ2-4, with D possibly TRBD1 on 6 matching bases. CDR1 and CDR2 from the germline V gene are SEHNR and FQNEAQ (reference sequence). V lost 3 bases and J lost 8, with 11 bases in between. The CDR3 extends over 13 amino acids. The CDR3 nucleotides are TGTGCCAGCAGCTTGGGGGCCTCCGACATTCAGTACTTC. It is translated as CASSLGASDIQYF.

V and J are TRBV5-1 and TRBJ1-1, with D perhaps TRBD1 (6 bases). Looked up from germline, CDR1 is SGHRS and CDR2 is YFSETQ. The CDR3 is 14 residues long. V shed 2 bases and J shed 1 base, with 9 bases lying between them. The CDR3 spells CASSFLQGNTEAFF. CDR3 DNA sequence: TGCGCCAGCAGCTTTTTACAGGGGAACACTGAAGCTTTCTTT. The full variable domain, its missing parts supplied by reference TRBV5-1 and TRBJ1-1, is KAGVTQTPRYLIKTRGQQVTLSCSPISGHRSVSWYQQTPGQGLQFLFEYFSETQRNKGNFPGRFSGRQFSNSRSEMNVSTLELGDSALYLCASSFLQGNTEAFFGQGTRLTVV.

This clone was counted a single time. This sample also contains other DNA sequences that code for the same CDR3. This chain connects TRBV4-1 to TRBJ2-7, with a tentative D call TRBD1 (5 bases). The CDR3 runs to 13 residues. The ends were cut back, 9 bases at V and 0 bases at J, with 12 bases in the middle. From germline, CDR1 is MGHRA and CDR2 YSYEKL. CDR3 nucleotide sequence: TGCGCCAGTAGGCCGGACAACTCCTACGAGCAGTACTTC. This gives the protein CASRPDNSYEQYF.

The genes are TRBV7-3 and TRBJ2-1; perhaps TRBD1 as D (7 bases). Trimming shortened V by 1 base and J by 10 bases, and 11 bases separated the two germline ends. Germline CDR1 is SGHTA and CDR2 is FQGTGA. The CDR3 is 13 residues long. For the CDR3, the DNA is TGTGCCAGCAGCTTAAACAGGGGAGGCGAGCAGTTCTTC. Encoded protein: CASSLNRGGEQFF.

This chain uses TRBV15 with TRBJ2-3; 7 bases are shared with TRBD1. Germline trimming cut 3 bases from V and 5 bases from J; bases unmatched to any gene: 8. Germline loops: CDR1 LNHNV, CDR2 YYDKDF (reference sequence). CDR3 length: 15 amino acids. Here the CDR3 DNA reads TGTGCCACCAGCAGTTTCACAGGGGTCGGAGATACGCAGTATTTT. Its protein product is CATSSFTGVGDTQYF.

In the case of this clone: Sequence at one end of the junction differs from germline and may be a read error. The genes are TRBV28 and TRBJ1-1; 8 positions match TRBD1. The CDR3 is made up of 16 amino acids. Germline CDR1 and CDR2: MDHEN and SYDVKM. The CDR3 is CASRQGQGRSNSEAFF. DNA of the CDR3: TGTGCCAGCAGACAAGGACAGGGTAGGTCGAACTCTGAAGCTTTCTTT.

The chain is built from TRBV6-4 and TRBJ2-3, with D possibly TRBD1 on 6 matching bases. The germline V gene has CDR1 MRHNA and CDR2 SNTAGT. Trimming left V 0 bases short and J 4 bases short, with 8 bases between. The CDR3 is 14 amino acids. The CDR3: CASSDSAGADTQYF. CDR3 nucleotide sequence: TGTGCCAGCAGTGACTCGGCAGGGGCAGATACGCAGTATTTT.

The rearrangement joins TRBV11-3 to TRBJ2-1, with TRBD2 matching 7 bases. Germline values: CDR1 SGHNT, CDR2 YENEEA. There are 15 residues in the CDR3. J gave up 5 bases and V 5 bases, and 9 bases lay outside the gene matches. The CDR3 loop is CASSPGLDHNNEQFF. CDR3 bases: TGTGCCAGCAGCCCCGGACTAGACCACAACAATGAGCAGTTCTTC.

This sequence joins TRBV9 and TRBJ2-5, with a possible D match to TRBD2 (5 bases). Trimming left V 2 bases short and J 1 base short, with 9 bases between. Germline V gives CDR1 SGDLS, CDR2 YYNGEE. The CDR3 runs to 14 residues. The CDR3 sequence is CASSVEAGQETQYF. CDR3 DNA sequence: TGTGCCAGCAGCGTGGAGGCAGGCCAAGAGACCCAGTACTTC.

The chain joins TRBV5-6 to TRBJ2-7, with D unclear. Looked up from germline, CDR1 is SGHDT and CDR2 is YYEEEE. The CDR3 length is 16 residues. The germline V and J ends were trimmed by 3 bases and 3 bases, with 19 bases remaining between them. DNA for the CDR3: TGTGCCAGCAGCTCTCTCTTAACCCCGGGTGACTACGAGCAGTACTTC. This codes for CASSSLLTPGDYEQYF. Combining the CDR3 with reference TRBV5-6 and TRBJ2-7 gives the whole variable domain DAGVTQSPTHLIKTRGQQVTLRCSPKSGHDTVSWYQQALGQGPQFIFQYYEEEERQRGNFPDRFSGHQFPNYSSELNVNALLLGDSALYLCASSSLLTPGDYEQYFGPGTRLTVT.

The V gene is TRBV9, the J gene TRBJ2-3; a weak D match, TRBD2 (5 bases). The CDR3 is made up of 15 amino acids. Germline V gives CDR1 SGDLS, CDR2 YYNGEE. V was pared by 0 bases and J by 2 bases, with 10 bases between. The CDR3 DNA is TGTGCCAGCAGCGTAGATCGGGGATTCACAGATACGCAGTATTTT. This sequence encodes CASSVDRGFTDTQYF.

The chain is built from TRBV7-9 and TRBJ1-2, with D possibly being TRBD1 (6 bases). The germline V and J ends were trimmed by 4 bases and 4 bases, with 13 bases remaining between them. CDR1 is SEHNR, CDR2 FQNEAQ, per germline (reference sequence). The CDR3 length is 14 residues. The CDR3 DNA follows: TGTGCCAGCAGCTCAGGACAGTACCCCTATGGCTACACCTTC. It is translated as CASSSGQYPYGYTF.

In its sample, this clone was seen once. J is TRBJ2-2 and V is TRBV7-8; tentatively, D is TRBD2 (5 bases). V lost 3 bases to trimming and J lost 16 bases, with 21 bases between them. This CDR3 comprises 14 residues. CDR1 is SGHVS, CDR2 FQNEAQ, per germline. DNA for the CDR3: TGTGCCAGCAGCTTGGGGATGTTGGTCGTCGAGGGGTTTTTT. As protein: CASSLGMLVVEGFF.

The CDR3 reads CASSQERSFPGGETQYF. In DNA, the CDR3 is TGTGCCAGCAGCCAAGAGCGGTCTTTCCCCGGGGGGGAGACCCAGTACTTC. The chain is built from TRBV4-2 and TRBJ2-5; TRBD2 agrees at 7 bases. CDR1 and CDR2 (germline): LGHNA, YNFKEQ. The J segment lost 5 bases and the V segment lost 0 bases, leaving 12 bases of the junction unmatched. This CDR3 comprises 17 residues.

The sample holds a few counts of this clone. CDR3 DNA sequence: TGTGCCAGCAGACAAACAGGGGGCGCGAATACGCAGTATTTT. This translates into CASRQTGGANTQYF. V and J are TRBV6-1 and TRBJ2-3, with 9 bases that match TRBD1. Germline V CDR1 and CDR2: MNHNS, SASEGT. Losses at the gene ends were 6 bases for V and 7 bases for J; bases not matched to a gene: 8. The length of the CDR3 is 14 residues.

This chain connects TRBV4-3 to TRBJ2-1; 8 bases fit TRBD2. The J segment lost 7 bases and the V segment lost 2 bases, leaving 10 bases of the junction unmatched. The CDR3 sequence is 16 residues long. The germline V gene encodes CDR1 LGHNA and CDR2 YSLEER. The CDR3 coding sequence is TGCGCCAGCAGCCAACGACAAGGACTAGCTCGGAATGAGCAGTTCTTC. Translation gives CASSQRQGLARNEQFF.

J is TRBJ2-7 and V is TRBV5-1; 10 bases are shared with TRBD1. The V gene end was trimmed by 4 bases and the J gene end by 4 bases; junction bases not matched to a gene: 5. CDR3 length: 14 residues. Per the germline V gene, CDR1 is SGHRS and CDR2 is YFSETQ. The chain's CDR3 is CASSAGQGIYEQYF. CDR3 nucleotides: TGCGCCAGCAGCGCGGGACAGGGGATATACGAGCAGTACTTC. Full variable domain (remainder filled in from reference TRBV5-1 and TRBJ2-7): KAGVTQTPRYLIKTRGQQVTLSCSPISGHRSVSWYQQTPGQGLQFLFEYFSETQRNKGNFPGRFSGRQFSNSRSEMNVSTLELGDSALYLCASSAGQGIYEQYFGPGTRLTVT.